A single sample is the source of the 30 T cell receptor beta chains below, sequenced in a study of T-cell reconstitution after alpha-beta-depleted transplantation in children. Construction of the TCRbeta library involved unique molecular identifiers. TCRdb reprocessed the PCR reads via MiXCR and lists one record per CDR3 protein. Of around 300,000 distinct CDR3 sequences in the sample, approximately 10% were seen once. The source material was peripheral blood, sampled 180 days after TCRalphabeta/CD19-depleted stem cell transplant. These receptors all stem from a male patient aged 2 to 10 who had a stem cell transplant for chronic granulomatous disease, so the T cells may come from the graft donor.

A word on this clonotype: A read error may be the cause here, since a much bigger clone is one base away. The chain employs TRBV12-3 or TRBV12-4 and TRBJ2-7, with D perhaps given as TRBD1 or TRBD2 (5 bases each). There are 11 residues in the CDR3. The CDR3 reads CASSFGDERYF. DNA of the CDR3: TGTGCCAGCAGTTTCGGGGACGAGCGGTACTTC.

The J gene is TRBJ2-7, the V gene TRBV20-1; D gene uncertain. V lost 7 bases and J lost 0, with 10 bases in between. Per the germline V gene, CDR1 is DFQATT and CDR2 is SNEGSKA (reference sequence). This CDR3 contains 12 residues. The chain's CDR3 is CSVKDHSYEQYF. The CDR3 bases are TGCAGTGTCAAGGACCACTCCTACGAGCAGTACTTC.

This clonotype was recorded many times. The genes are TRBV7-2 and TRBJ2-7; TRBD1 matches 7 bases. V dropped 4 bases and J dropped 5; count of bases not matched to a gene: 5. The CDR3 is 13 residues long. The germline V gene encodes CDR1 SGHTA and CDR2 FQGNSA. CDR3 sequence: CASSSDRANEQYF. CDR3 DNA sequence: TGTGCCAGCAGCTCCGACAGGGCAAACGAGCAGTACTTC.

This clonotype was observed at least ten times. The chain joins TRBV5-1 to TRBJ2-1; 13 bases align to TRBD2. CDR1 SGHRS and CDR2 YFSETQ come from the germline V gene. The CDR3 is 18 residues long. The trim removed 4 bases at V and 4 bases at J, leaving 11 bases unmatched. The CDR3 DNA follows: TGCGCCAGCAGCCCCGGACTAGCGGGAGTCCCCTTTTACAATGAGCAGTTCTTC. Translating gives CASSPGLAGVPFYNEQFF.

This clonotype was counted at least ten times. The V and J genes are TRBV28 and TRBJ1-5; TRBD1 agrees at 7 bases. Germline assignment: CDR1 MDHEN and CDR2 SYDVKM. Unmatched junction bases numbered 4, after V lost 1 base and J lost 4 bases. This CDR3 is 15 amino acids long. CDR3 in DNA: TGTGCCAGCAGTTTATCGGGACAGCAAAATCAGCCCCAGCATTTT. It codes for CASSLSGQQNQPQHF.

The rearrangement uses TRBV19 and TRBJ2-1; 8 nucleotides align to TRBD1. The V segment lost 5 bases and the J segment 9 bases; nucleotides outside the gene matches: 9. The V gene's germline CDR1 is LNHDA and CDR2 SQIVND (reference sequence). This CDR3 has 14 residues. CDR3 bases: TGTGCCAGTAGTGTCAGGCAGGGGGCCGGTGAGCAGTTCTTC. Translation: CASSVRQGAGEQFF.

This clonotype was seen ten or more times. CDR3 nucleotide sequence: TGTGCCACCAGCACTACCCGGACAGGGTTGAACGAGCAGTACTTC. Protein sequence: CATSTTRTGLNEQYF. The rearrangement uses TRBV15 and TRBJ2-7; 8 bases align to TRBD1. CDR3 length equals 15 residues. Trimming at V came to 4 bases and at J to 5 bases, leaving 10 bases not matched to a gene. CDR1 is LNHNV, CDR2 YYDKDF, per germline (reference sequence).

In its sample, this clonotype was seen a few times. The chain recombines TRBV4-3 with TRBJ1-6, with a weak D call TRBD1 (6 bases). Germline CDR1 LGHNA, CDR2 YSLEER. The CDR3 spans 16 residues. Trimming stripped 10 bases from V and 11 bases from J, with 27 bases between. CDR3 bases: TGCGCCACTCCATTAACCGGGGGGGGGCGTAGGGCACCCCTCCACTTT. Its protein product is CATPLTGGGRRAPLHF.

This clonotype was detected many times. The CDR3 here is CASSSGGPWDTQYF. The CDR3, as DNA: TGTGCCAGTTCTAGCGGGGGGCCATGGGATACGCAGTATTTT. This chain joins TRBV6-1 and TRBJ2-3; TRBD2 matches at 11 bases. Per the germline V gene, CDR1 is MNHNS and CDR2 is SASEGT. V gave up 9 bases and J gave up 6 bases; unmatched junction bases: 8. This CDR3 is built from 14 residues.

In this sample, this clonotype turned up many times. The chain is built from TRBV20-1 and TRBJ2-1; 8 bases agree with TRBD2. V was pared by 1 base and J by 12 bases, with 8 bases of the junction left unmatched. This CDR3 has 13 amino acids. Germline assignment: CDR1 DFQATT and CDR2 SNEGSKA (reference sequence). The CDR3: CSARVRSRGGQFF. The CDR3 DNA reads as TGCAGTGCTAGAGTACGGAGCCGGGGGGGGCAGTTCTTC.

This clonotype appeared many times. The chain recombines TRBV9 with TRBJ2-3; 7 bases fit TRBD2. J was trimmed by 1 base and V by 2 bases; bases with no gene match: 4. CDR3 length: 15 residues. The germline V gene encodes CDR1 SGDLS and CDR2 YYNGEE. CDR3 sequence reads: CASSVMGGGTDTQYF. DNA for the CDR3: TGTGCCAGCAGCGTGATGGGGGGGGGCACAGATACGCAGTATTTT.

This clonotype was counted many times. The chain is built from TRBV7-3 and TRBJ2-5, with 7 bases aligning to TRBD1. The CDR3 covers 15 residues. After removal of 5 bases from V and 5 bases from J, the junction contained 11 bases not matched to a gene. CDR1 SGHTA and CDR2 FQGTGA come from the germline V gene. CDR3 sequence reads: CASSPSGTVGETQYF. As DNA, the CDR3 is TGTGCCAGCAGCCCATCCGGGACAGTGGGGGAGACCCAGTACTTC.

This clonotype was counted ten times or more. The gene calls are TRBV20-1 and TRBJ2-5; TRBD2 is a possible D gene (6 bases). CDR3 size: 12 residues. Trimming took 5 bases from V and 5 from J, leaving 12 bases between them. In germline, CDR1 is DFQATT, CDR2 SNEGSKA (reference sequence). The CDR3 DNA sequence: TGCAGTGCTGGGGGAGGACGGGAGACCCAGTACTTC. Translation gives CSAGGGRETQYF.

This clonotype was counted ten times or more. The chain recombines TRBV15 with TRBJ1-1, with D unresolved. The V end was cut by 1 base, the J end by 1 base, with 10 bases between. Germline values: CDR1 LNHNV, CDR2 YYDKDF (reference sequence). The CDR3 has 15 amino acids. CDR3 DNA sequence: TGTGCCACCAGCAGAGGTAGGAGCACGAACACTGAAGCTTTCTTT. It specifies CATSRGRSTNTEAFF.

There are many counts of this clonotype. This chain joins TRBV4-1 and TRBJ2-1; D is ambiguous. Trimming pared 5 bases from V and 3 bases from J, leaving 8 bases between. CDR3 length: 13 amino acids. The germline V gene has CDR1 MGHRA and CDR2 YSYEKL. The DNA for the CDR3 is TGCGCCAGCAGCAAGATATTCTACAATGAGCAGTTCTTC. Translating it yields CASSKIFYNEQFF.

This clonotype was seen ten or more times. The chain joins TRBV7-8 to TRBJ1-2; no definite D call. Trimming shortened V by 3 bases and J by 4 bases, and 6 bases separated the two germline ends. The germline gives CDR1 SGHVS, CDR2 FQNEAQ. The CDR3 length is 12 residues. CDR3 in DNA: TGTGCCAGCAGCTTGGACGGCTATGGCTACACCTTC. Protein product: CASSLDGYGYTF.

This clonotype occurred many times. The rearrangement joins TRBV7-2 to TRBJ2-3; no firm D call. The CDR3 runs to 12 residues. Germline V lookup: CDR1 SGHTA, CDR2 FQGNSA. V shed 2 bases and J shed 6 bases, with 6 bases lying between them. CDR3: CASSLTGDTQYF. CDR3 sequence (DNA): TGTGCCAGCAGCTTAACCGGGGATACGCAGTATTTT.

The table lists this clonotype with a count of one. This sequence may be a read error, since a much larger clone differs from it by one base. The chain uses TRBV20-1 and TRBJ1-1, with D unresolved. Deletions cut 8 bases from V and 8 bases from J, with 21 bases between. The V gene's germline CDR1 is DFQATT and CDR2 SNEGSKA (reference sequence). The CDR3 is 13 residues long. DNA for the CDR3: TGCAGTCCTATGGCCCTGGACCCGGACGAAGCTTTCTTT. It is translated as CSPMALDPDEAFF.

This clonotype was seen repeatedly, ten times or more. The chain uses TRBV5-1 and TRBJ1-1, with no clear D. Germline V gene lookup returns CDR1 SGHRS and CDR2 YFSETQ. V dropped 2 bases and J dropped 1 base, with 15 bases sitting between them. CDR3 length: 16 amino acids. The CDR3 protein is CASSFRSASSNTEAFF. CDR3 sequence (DNA): TGCGCCAGCAGCTTTCGTTCTGCTTCCTCGAACACTGAAGCTTTCTTT.

Ten or more counts support this clonotype. This sequence joins TRBV15 and TRBJ2-1, with D possibly TRBD2 on 6 matching bases. This CDR3 contains 16 residues. Between the trimmed V and J ends, which lost 0 bases and 5 bases, there was a span of 14 bases. Germline CDR1 reads LNHNV; CDR2 reads YYDKDF (reference sequence). DNA of the CDR3: TGTGCCACCAGCAGAGAAGGAGGAGGGGAGCACAATGAGCAGTTCTTC. Translation gives CATSREGGGEHNEQFF.

This clonotype was observed many times. An end of the junction does not agree with germline; a read error may underlie this. The chain recombines TRBV12-3 or TRBV12-4 with TRBJ2-1; perhaps TRBD1 as D (5 bases). This CDR3 region has 13 residues. DNA for the CDR3: TGTGCCAGCAGCTTAGCAGGGTCCAATGAGCAGTTCTTC. This translates into CASSLAGSNEQFF.

In its sample, this clonotype was seen many times. This rearrangement joins TRBV7-2 to TRBJ2-2; 9 nucleotides agree with TRBD1. The CDR3 extends over 17 amino acids. V lost 6 bases and J lost 3; bases outside the gene matches: 11. Per germline, CDR1 SGHTA and CDR2 FQGNSA. CDR3 amino acids: CASRPTGGVQYTGELFF. CDR3 sequence (DNA): TGTGCCAGCAGGCCAACAGGGGGCGTTCAGTACACCGGGGAGCTGTTTTTT.

This clonotype was seen at least ten times. V and J are TRBV11-1 and TRBJ2-2; 14 bases line up with TRBD2. The CDR3 is made up of 18 amino acids. V gave up 5 bases and J gave up 3 bases; unmatched junction bases: 8. Germline V lookup: CDR1 SGHAT, CDR2 FQDESV (reference sequence). This chain's CDR3 is CASSIRLAGGLHTGELFF. Here the CDR3 DNA reads TGTGCCAGCAGCATCAGACTAGCGGGGGGGCTCCACACCGGGGAGCTGTTTTTT.

There are many counts of this clonotype. A much larger clone differs from this one at a single base, so this may be a read error. The chain carries TRBV11-2 and TRBJ2-7; 11 nucleotides match TRBD2. This CDR3 region has 14 residues. Germline trimming cut 4 bases from V and 1 base from J; bases unmatched to any gene: 0. Germline assignment: CDR1 SGHAT and CDR2 FQNNGV. The CDR3 DNA follows: TGTGCCAGCAGCTCTAGCGGGAGGTCCTACGAGCAGTACTTC. Translation gives CASSSSGRSYEQYF.

This clonotype came up many times. V is TRBV5-1 and J is TRBJ2-5, with D unclear. Trimming stripped 0 bases from V and 5 bases from J, with 8 bases between. Germline assignment: CDR1 SGHRS and CDR2 YFSETQ. The CDR3 totals 13 residues. CDR3 amino acids: CASSLAGRETQYF. The CDR3 nucleotides read TGCGCCAGCAGCTTGGCCGGGCGGGAGACCCAGTACTTC. The full variable domain, its missing parts supplied by reference TRBV5-1 and TRBJ2-5, is KAGVTQTPRYLIKTRGQQVTLSCSPISGHRSVSWYQQTPGQGLQFLFEYFSETQRNKGNFPGRFSGRQFSNSRSEMNVSTLELGDSALYLCASSLAGRETQYFGPGTRLLVL.

This clonotype was counted only a few times. This sequence joins TRBV12-3 or TRBV12-4 and TRBJ2-1; a possible D gene is TRBD2 (6 bases). The length of the CDR3 is 15 residues. Trimming cost V 1 base and J 6 bases, with 13 bases left between them. The CDR3 coding sequence is TGTGCCAGCAGTTTAGTGCTGGGACTTTCCAATGAGCAGTTCTTC. Its translation: CASSLVLGLSNEQFF.

This clonotype was counted a few times. This sequence joins TRBV28 and TRBJ2-1; 15 bases line up with TRBD2. Germline CDR1 MDHEN, CDR2 SYDVKM. The CDR3 runs to 20 residues. The trim removed 5 bases at V and 1 base at J, leaving 12 bases unmatched. In DNA form, the CDR3 reads TGTGCCAGCAGTCTAATTCCGGGACTAGCGGGAGGATGGTCCTACAATGAGCAGTTCTTC. As protein: CASSLIPGLAGGWSYNEQFF.

This clonotype has a count of ten or more. This chain connects TRBV11-2 to TRBJ2-3, with D perhaps matching TRBD2 (6 bases). The V end was cut by 2 bases, the J end by 0 bases, with 9 bases between. Germline V gene sequence: CDR1 SGHAT, CDR2 FQNNGV. CDR3 length: 15 residues. CDR3 protein: CASSLRRVSTDTQYF. The CDR3 DNA reads as TGTGCCAGCAGCTTACGGAGGGTTAGCACAGATACGCAGTATTTT.

This clonotype was detected many times. The rearrangement uses TRBV4-1 and TRBJ2-7, with D unresolved. CDR1 is MGHRA, CDR2 YSYEKL, per germline. The CDR3 covers 14 residues. Trimming removed 1 base from V and 6 bases from J, with 13 bases in between. CDR3 amino acids: CASSQASLFGEQYF. The CDR3 DNA follows: TGCGCCAGCAGCCAAGCTTCCCTGTTCGGCGAGCAGTACTTC.

This clonotype was detected ten times or more. The chain couples TRBV5-1 to TRBJ1-4, with 7 bases lining up with TRBD1. Germline CDR1 and CDR2: SGHRS and YFSETQ. This CDR3 has 16 amino acids. Unmatched junction bases numbered 7, after V lost 4 bases and J lost 1 base. The CDR3 coding sequence is TGCGCCAGCAGCGAGGACAGGCCGGGAACTAATGAAAAACTGTTTTTT. Its translation: CASSEDRPGTNEKLFF.